A single sample is the source of the 9 T cell receptor beta chains below, sequenced in a study of CD4 T cells in relation to SARS-CoV-2 and coronaviruses (dated by TCRdb to the early 2020s). These receptors have no identified antigens. To prepare the library, the immunoSEQ multiplex PCR assay was applied. TCRdb obtained this table from immuneACCESS and retained in-frame rearrangements with V and J assigned. These tables miss some clones; where compared with another copy, unresolved V genes account for less than half of the shortfall, and the remainder is unexplained. Counted in this sample were around 26,000 clones; about three quarters of them appeared once. The top ten clonotypes cover 21% of the sample. CD4+ T cells from unexposed donors were collected before the COVID-19 pandemic (2011-2018). After 10 days of culture, CD4+ T cells were isolated with the EasySep CD4+ T cell isolation kit. The source material was CD4+ T cells from PBMCs, cultured in vitro. The receptor source for this set is a human donor in good health.

The chain links TRBV4-3 to TRBJ2-1; D not resolved. CDR1 and CDR2 (germline): LGHNA, YSLEER. The CDR3 contains 16 residues. Trimming took 1 base from V and 0 from J, leaving 10 bases between them. DNA for the CDR3: TGCGCCAGCAGCCAAGGACTGATTAGCTCCTACAATGAGCAGTTCTTC. This translates into CASSQGLISSYNEQFF.

The CDR3, as DNA: TGTGCCAGTGGGTACAGGATTAACACTGAAGCTTTCTTT. Its protein is CASGYRINTEAFF. The rearrangement links TRBV19 to TRBJ1-1; a weak D match, TRBD1 (5 bases). Germline V gene lookup returns CDR1 LNHDA and CDR2 SQIVND (reference sequence). V was pared by 8 bases and J by 2 bases, with 12 bases between. The CDR3 covers 13 residues.

This sequence joins TRBV19 and TRBJ2-7, with 9 bases aligning to TRBD2. The CDR3 runs to 18 residues. Germline V gives CDR1 LNHDA, CDR2 SQIVND (reference sequence). V lost 4 bases, J lost 3 bases, and 16 bases stayed unmatched. The CDR3 DNA reads TGTGCCAGTAGTAAGGCTAGCGGGGCCCCAAGACCCAACTACGAGCAGTACTTC. This encodes CASSKASGAPRPNYEQYF.

CDR3 DNA: TGTGCCAGTAGTAGTTTGGCGGCCAGGGGCCAAGAGACCCAGTACTTC. It codes for CASSSLAARGQETQYF. The rearrangement joins TRBV19 to TRBJ2-5; possibly TRBD1 for D (6 bases). V lost 4 bases, J lost 1 base, and 16 bases lay in between. This CDR3 contains 16 residues. Germline V gene sequence: CDR1 LNHDA, CDR2 SQIVND (reference sequence).

This clone was seen more than once but under ten times. The genes are TRBV4-3 and TRBJ2-1; D is unresolved. Deletions cut 1 base from V and 5 bases from J, with 15 bases between. Germline V gene data show CDR1 as LGHNA and CDR2 as YSLEER. The CDR3 is made up of 16 amino acids. CDR3 coding DNA: TGCGCCAGCAGCCAAGGGGTAGGAACCCTGAACAATGAGCAGTTCTTC. Translated: CASSQGVGTLNNEQFF.

V and J are TRBV3-1 (or the pseudogene TRBV3-2) and TRBJ2-1; 10 nucleotides agree with TRBD2. The CDR3 spans 15 residues. With V trimmed by 1 base and J by 7 bases, 4 bases remained unmatched. CDR1 and CDR2 (germline): LGHDT, YNNKEL (reference sequence). The chain's CDR3 is CASSQAAGGINEQFF. The CDR3, as DNA: TGTGCCAGCAGCCAAGCAGCGGGGGGGATTAATGAGCAGTTCTTC.

The gene calls are TRBV19 and TRBJ2-2, with D possibly being TRBD1 (7 bases). Germline loops: CDR1 LNHDA, CDR2 SQIVND (reference sequence). V shed 5 bases and J shed 5 bases, with 12 bases lying between them. The CDR3 is made up of 14 amino acids. The CDR3 reads CASSVQGGTGELFF. The CDR3 nucleotides are TGTGCCAGTAGTGTTCAGGGGGGTACCGGGGAGCTGTTTTTT. The complete variable domain, with remaining parts taken from reference TRBV19 and TRBJ2-2, reads DGGITQSPKYLFRKEGQNVTLSCEQNLNHDAMYWYRQDPGQGLRLIYYSQIVNDFQKGDIAEGYSVSREKKESFPLTVTSAQKNPTAFYLCASSVQGGTGELFFGEGSRLTVL.

This chain uses TRBV9 with TRBJ2-7, with D possibly TRBD2 on 7 matching bases. The CDR3 spans 12 residues. Germline V gene lookup returns CDR1 SGDLS and CDR2 YYNGEE. V was clipped by 4 bases and J by 6 bases, with 11 bases between them. CDR3 nucleotide sequence: TGTGCCAGCAGCTCTCGGGGGGCCGAGCAGTACTTC. Protein: CASSSRGAEQYF. The full variable domain, completed using reference TRBV9 and TRBJ2-7, is DSGVTQTPKHLITATGQRVTLRCSPRSGDLSVYWYQQSLDQGLQFLIQYYNGEERAKGNILERFSAQQFPDLHSELNLSSLELGDSALYFCASSSRGAEQYFGPGTRLTVT.

The chain recombines TRBV19 with TRBJ1-5, with D possibly TRBD1 on 5 matching bases. In germline, CDR1 is LNHDA, CDR2 SQIVND (reference sequence). There are 14 residues in the CDR3. V lost 7 bases and J 5 bases, leaving 15 bases between the germline ends. DNA for the CDR3: TGTGCCAGTACCCGCCGGGACTTAGATCAGCCCCAGCATTTT. Translating it yields CASTRRDLDQPQHF.